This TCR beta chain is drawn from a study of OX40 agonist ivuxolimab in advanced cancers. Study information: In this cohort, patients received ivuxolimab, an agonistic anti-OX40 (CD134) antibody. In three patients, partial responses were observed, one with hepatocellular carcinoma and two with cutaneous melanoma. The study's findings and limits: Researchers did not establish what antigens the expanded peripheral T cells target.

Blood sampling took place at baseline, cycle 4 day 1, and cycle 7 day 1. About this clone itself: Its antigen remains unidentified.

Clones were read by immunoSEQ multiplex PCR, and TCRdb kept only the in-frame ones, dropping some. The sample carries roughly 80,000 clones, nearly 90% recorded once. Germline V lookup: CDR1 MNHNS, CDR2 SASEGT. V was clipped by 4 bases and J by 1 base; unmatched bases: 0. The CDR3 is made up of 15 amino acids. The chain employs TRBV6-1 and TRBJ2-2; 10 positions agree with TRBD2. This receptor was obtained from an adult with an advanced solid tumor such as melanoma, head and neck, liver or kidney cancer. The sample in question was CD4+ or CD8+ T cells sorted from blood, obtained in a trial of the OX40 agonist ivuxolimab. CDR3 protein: CASSVAGGNTGELFF. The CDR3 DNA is TGTGCCAGCAGTGTAGCGGGAGGGAACACCGGGGAGCTGTTTTTT.